This TCR beta chain was captured by sequencing in a study of T cell responses to AZD1222 COVID-19 vaccine. CDR3 length: 14 residues. Trimming at V came to 7 bases and at J to 4 bases, leaving 3 bases not matched to a gene. Per germline, CDR1 MDHEN and CDR2 SYDVKM. Study outcomes and limitations: Repertoire sampling happened only post peak T cell response. The study identified only five or six AZD1222 recipients as seropositive at baseline.

Using immunoSEQ multiplex PCR, the repertoire was profiled, and TCRdb retains in-frame clones only, with some absent. The sample records 200,000 to 250,000 clones, less than 95% being singletons. On this clone itself: Its target is unknown.

The chain carries TRBV28 and TRBJ2-1; 11 bases align to TRBD2. The sequence derives from an adult who received the MenACWY meningococcal vaccine as a control. The starting material was peripheral blood, obtained 28 days after the second dose of the MenACWY control vaccine. DNA of the CDR3: TGTGCCAGCATGACTAGCGGGGCGTACAATGAGCAGTTCTTC. Amino acids: CASMTSGAYNEQFF.